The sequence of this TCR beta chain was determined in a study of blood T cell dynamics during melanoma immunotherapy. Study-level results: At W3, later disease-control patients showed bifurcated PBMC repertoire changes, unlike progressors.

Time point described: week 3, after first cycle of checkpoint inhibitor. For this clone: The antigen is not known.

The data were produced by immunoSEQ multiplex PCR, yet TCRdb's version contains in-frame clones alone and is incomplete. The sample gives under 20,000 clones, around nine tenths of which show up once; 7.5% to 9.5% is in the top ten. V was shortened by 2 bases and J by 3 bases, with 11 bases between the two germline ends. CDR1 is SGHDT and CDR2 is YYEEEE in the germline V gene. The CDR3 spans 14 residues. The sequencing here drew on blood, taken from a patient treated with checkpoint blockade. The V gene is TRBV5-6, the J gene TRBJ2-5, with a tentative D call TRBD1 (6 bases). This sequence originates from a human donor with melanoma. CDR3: CASSLQGTKETQYF. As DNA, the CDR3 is TGTGCCAGCAGCTTACAGGGAACGAAAGAGACCCAGTACTTC.